These 31 T cell receptor beta chains were all obtained from the same sample, sequenced in a study of T-cell memory formation after mild COVID-19. Each CDR3 protein is one row after TCRdb ran MiXCR on the 5' RACE reads. Among roughly 110,000 distinct CDR3 sequences, around a fifth were seen once, and the ten largest hold about two fifths. Sequencing input: PBMCs or a T cell subset sorted from them (not recorded which). All receptors derive from a man in his late teens or twenties who had mild COVID-19 (a few samples of this study predate the infection). Cell type and time point are not known.

The rearrangement links TRBV7-8 to TRBJ2-1, with 7 bases that match TRBD1. Germline V CDR1 and CDR2: SGHVS, FQNEAQ. V lost 5 bases to trimming and J lost 10 bases; unmatched junction nucleotides: 5. The CDR3 runs to 12 residues. CDR3 sequence reads: CASSPRGREQFF. In DNA form, the CDR3 reads TGTGCCAGCAGCCCTAGGGGGCGGGAGCAGTTCTTC.

The rearrangement joins TRBV11-2 to TRBJ2-3; 8 bases match TRBD1. The germline V gene encodes CDR1 SGHAT and CDR2 FQNNGV. This CDR3 is 16 amino acids long. V shed 6 bases and J 0 bases; nucleotides not matched to a gene: 8. The DNA of the CDR3 is TGTGCCAGCAGAAATCAGGGGGCGCTCAGCACAGATACGCAGTATTTT. It is translated as CASRNQGALSTDTQYF.

The chain combines TRBV7-8 with TRBJ2-7; no clear D gene. V was shortened by 1 base and J by 3 bases, with 10 bases between the two germline ends. The CDR3 contains 14 residues. Germline-derived CDR1 and CDR2 are SGHVS and FQNEAQ. The CDR3 bases are TGTGCCAGCAGCTTAGATGTAAACGGCTACGAGCAGTACTTC. Its translation is CASSLDVNGYEQYF.

The V call is TRBV7-2, the J call TRBJ2-3; D remains ambiguous. The CDR3 length is 14 residues. Looked up from germline, CDR1 is SGHTA and CDR2 is FQGNSA. V was shortened by 2 bases and J by 7 bases, with 13 bases between the two germline ends. CDR3 residues: CASSLRVFSHTQYF. CDR3 nucleotide sequence: TGTGCCAGCAGCTTAAGGGTCTTCTCGCATACGCAGTATTTT.

The chain employs TRBV3-1 and TRBJ2-7; 9 nucleotides match TRBD2. Germline CDR1 LGHDT, CDR2 YNNKEL (reference sequence). V lost 2 bases, J lost 1 base, and 6 bases stayed unmatched. The CDR3 runs 16 residues. This CDR3 is CASSQPSGGLSYEQYF. In DNA form, the CDR3 reads TGTGCCAGCAGCCAACCGAGCGGGGGGCTTTCCTACGAGCAGTACTTC.

This clonotype was counted a few times. The genes are TRBV29-1 and TRBJ1-1, with D unclear. The germline V gene encodes CDR1 SQVTM and CDR2 ANQGSEA. V was clipped by 5 bases and J by 1 base, with 8 bases between them. This CDR3 spans 12 amino acids. CDR3 in amino acids: CSVSPGNTEAFF. The CDR3 nucleotides are TGCAGCGTTAGCCCTGGGAACACTGAAGCTTTCTTT.

A few counts support this clonotype. The V and J genes are TRBV12-3 or TRBV12-4 and TRBJ2-5; TRBD1 matches 9 bases. The CDR3 contains 15 residues. V shed 4 bases, J shed 3 bases, and the junction held 6 bases outside the gene matches. The CDR3 sequence: CASSSTGTGKETQYF. CDR3 DNA: TGTGCCAGCAGTTCGACCGGGACAGGGAAAGAGACCCAGTACTTC.

This clonotype has a handful of counts. This CDR3 is CASSPRDNRFAAFF. In DNA form, the CDR3 reads TGTGCCAGCTCACCACGGGACAACCGATTTGCGGCTTTCTTT. This sequence joins TRBV18 and TRBJ1-1; D perhaps matches TRBD1 (6 bases). The V and J ends lost 1 base and 11 bases respectively, with 17 bases between them. Germline CDR1 and CDR2: KGHSH and LQKENI. The CDR3 is made up of 14 amino acids.

In this sample, this clonotype turned up a few times. The CDR3 here is CASSHGGSEAFF. CDR3 DNA: TGTGCCAGCAGCCACGGAGGGAGCGAAGCTTTCTTT. The chain combines TRBV6-2 or TRBV6-3 with TRBJ1-1, with D unresolved. Trimming removed 6 bases from V and 8 bases from J, with 13 bases in between. Germline loops: CDR1 MNHEY, CDR2 SVGEGT. The CDR3 is made up of 12 amino acids.

The V and J genes are TRBV9 and TRBJ2-3; tentatively, D is TRBD2 (6 bases). CDR1 SGDLS and CDR2 YYNGEE come from the germline V gene. This CDR3 comprises 14 residues. Trimming shortened V by 0 bases and J by 6 bases, and 11 bases separated the two germline ends. CDR3 loop: CASSVELATDTQYF. The CDR3 DNA is TGTGCCAGCAGCGTAGAACTAGCAACCGATACGCAGTATTTT.

The chain couples TRBV15 to TRBJ2-2, with D maybe TRBD2 (5 bases). The length of the CDR3 is 17 residues. V shed 5 bases and J shed 0 bases, with 16 bases lying between them. Germline-derived CDR1 and CDR2 are LNHNV and YYDKDF (reference sequence). The CDR3 DNA follows: TGTGCCACCAGCTATCCTTCGGGGAAGGCGAACACCGGGGAGCTGTTTTTT. It is translated as CATSYPSGKANTGELFF.

The V call is TRBV3-1, the J call TRBJ2-4; 8 bases align to TRBD2. J gave up 5 bases and V 1 base, and 4 bases lay outside the gene matches. The germline CDR1 and CDR2 sequences are LGHDT and YNNKEL (reference sequence). This CDR3 has 15 amino acids. The CDR3 reads CASSQVLRGENIQYF. The DNA for the CDR3 is TGTGCCAGCAGCCAAGTGTTGCGGGGGGAAAACATTCAGTACTTC.

This chain links TRBV5-1 with TRBJ2-7; no definite D call. Germline CDR1 and CDR2: SGHRS and YFSETQ. The ends were cut back, 2 bases at V and 2 bases at J, with 5 bases in the middle. The CDR3 runs to 12 residues. The CDR3 protein is CASSLLAYEQYV. CDR3 nucleotide sequence: TGCGCCAGCAGCTTACTCGCCTACGAGCAGTACGTC.

The V and J genes are TRBV28 and TRBJ2-1; a possible D gene is TRBD1 (5 bases). V shed 2 bases and J shed 5 bases, with 16 bases lying between them. The CDR3 extends over 16 amino acids. Germline values: CDR1 MDHEN, CDR2 SYDVKM. The CDR3 sequence: CASSLEGHKTDNEQFF. CDR3 DNA: TGTGCCAGCAGTTTAGAAGGGCACAAGACAGACAATGAGCAGTTCTTC.

The chain recombines TRBV25-1 with TRBJ2-7; D tentatively reads TRBD1 or TRBD2 (5 bases each). The germline V and J ends were trimmed by 3 bases and 2 bases, with 11 bases remaining between them. Germline V CDR1 and CDR2: MGHDK, SYGVNS. CDR3 size: 14 residues. CDR3 region: CASSDTGATYEQYF. In nucleotides, the CDR3 is TGTGCCAGCAGTGATACCGGGGCGACCTACGAGCAGTACTTC.

The chain recombines TRBV5-5 with TRBJ2-2, with D perhaps given as TRBD1 or TRBD2 (5 bases each). V lost 4 bases, J lost 6 bases, and 16 bases lay in between. The CDR3 sequence is 15 residues long. CDR1 SGHKS and CDR2 YYEKEE come from the germline V gene (reference sequence). The CDR3: CASSQGRWVAGELFF. Here the CDR3 DNA reads TGTGCCAGCAGCCAGGGACGATGGGTTGCCGGGGAGCTGTTTTTT.

The chain joins TRBV6-5 to TRBJ1-1; a weak D match, TRBD1 (6 bases). The CDR3 sequence is 14 residues long. Trimming removed 7 bases from V and 4 bases from J, with 16 bases in between. CDR1 is MNHEY and CDR2 is SVGAGI in the germline V gene. This chain's CDR3 is CASTLQGLGTEAFF. In DNA form, the CDR3 reads TGTGCCAGCACCCTACAGGGTTTGGGCACTGAAGCTTTCTTT.

The chain couples TRBV5-1 to TRBJ2-7; weak D call: TRBD2 (5 bases). V lost 2 bases and J lost 3, with 12 bases in between. There are 14 residues in the CDR3. CDR1 and CDR2 (germline): SGHRS, YFSETQ. The CDR3 spells CASSFRPGNYEQYV. CDR3 DNA: TGCGCCAGCAGCTTCCGTCCGGGGAACTACGAGCAGTACGTC.

Points on this clonotype: One junction end does not reproduce the germline sequence, and a read error may be involved. The chain has TRBV28 and TRBJ2-1; TRBD1 is a possible D gene (7 bases). Germline CDR1 reads MDHEN; CDR2 reads SYDVKM. The CDR3 loop spans 12 amino acids. The CDR3: CASSGSGQPGVF. The CDR3, as DNA: TGTGCCAGCAGTGGGTCGGGACAGCCGGGGGTCTTC.

The genes are TRBV7-9 and TRBJ2-5; possible D gene TRBD2, 5 bases. Trimming left V 5 bases short and J 9 bases short, with 13 bases between. Germline V gene sequence: CDR1 SEHNR, CDR2 FQNEAQ (reference sequence). The CDR3 loop spans 12 amino acids. DNA for the CDR3: TGTGCCAGCAGCGCGGACTTGGGTGCCCAGTACTTC. As protein: CASSADLGAQYF.

V gene TRBV7-2 combines with J gene TRBJ2-7; possible D gene TRBD2, 5 bases. Germline lookup yields CDR1 SGHTA and CDR2 FQGNSA. The CDR3 consists of 14 residues. V lost 1 base and J lost 4, with 11 bases in between. The CDR3, as DNA: TGTGCCAGCAGCTTAGATTCGGGGATGTACGAGCAGTACTTC. This sequence encodes CASSLDSGMYEQYF.

In this sample, this clonotype turned up a few times. The chain recombines TRBV7-9 with TRBJ2-1; a weak D match, TRBD2 (5 bases). The CDR3 loop spans 16 amino acids. Trimming stripped 3 bases from V and 5 bases from J, with 17 bases between. Germline loops: CDR1 SEHNR, CDR2 FQNEAQ (reference sequence). The CDR3 region has the DNA TGTGCCAGCAGCTTCGGTCCCGACGGGGTCCACAATGAGCAGTTCTTC. Amino acid sequence: CASSFGPDGVHNEQFF. Variable domain in full (rest from reference TRBV7-9 and TRBJ2-1): DTGVSQNPRHKITKRGQNVTFRCDPISEHNRLYWYRQTLGQGPEFLTYFQNEAQLEKSRLLSDRFSAERPKGSFSTLEIQRTEQGDSAMYLCASSFGPDGVHNEQFFGPGTRLTVL.

This clonotype was found once. This chain links TRBV9 with TRBJ2-7; D possibly uses TRBD1 or TRBD2 (5 bases each). In germline, CDR1 is SGDLS, CDR2 YYNGEE. CDR3 length: 15 amino acids. Trimming took 5 bases from V and 2 from J, leaving 17 bases between them. CDR3 in DNA: TGTGCCAGCAGTAACGGGGCAGCCTCTACCTACGAGCAGTACTTC. This codes for CASSNGAASTYEQYF. Together with reference TRBV9 and TRBJ2-7, the CDR3 gives the full variable domain: DSGVTQTPKHLITATGQRVTLRCSPRSGDLSVYWYQQSLDQGLQFLIQYYNGEERAKGNILERFSAQQFPDLHSELNLSSLELGDSALYFCASSNGAASTYEQYFGPGTRLTVT.

In this sample, this clonotype turned up once. The V and J genes are TRBV5-5 and TRBJ2-2, with unresolved D. The CDR3 has 16 amino acids. The V gene lost 4 bases and the J gene lost 7 bases, with 20 bases spanning the gap. Germline loops: CDR1 SGHKS, CDR2 YYEKEE (reference sequence). The CDR3 DNA sequence: TGTGCCAGCAGCGCCCGGGTCCCTGACGGTGGCGGGGAGCTGTTTTTT. Translated: CASSARVPDGGGELFF.

This clonotype occurred a few times. The genes are TRBV4-2 and TRBJ2-1; 7 nucleotides match TRBD1. The CDR3 is 18 amino acids. Germline CDR1 LGHNA, CDR2 YNFKEQ. V dropped 0 bases and J dropped 3; count of bases not matched to a gene: 11. The CDR3 DNA sequence: TGTGCCAGCAGCCAAGAGGAGTCGGACAGGAGATTCTACAATGAGCAGTTCTTC. This sequence encodes CASSQEESDRRFYNEQFF.

The V gene is TRBV6-2 or TRBV6-3, the J gene TRBJ2-2, with 7 bases fitting TRBD1. This CDR3 region has 17 residues. V lost 3 bases and J lost 0; bases outside the gene matches: 7. Germline V gene lookup returns CDR1 MNHEY and CDR2 SVGEGT. CDR3 in amino acids: CASSYVVGTANTGELFF. CDR3 nucleotides: TGTGCCAGCAGTTATGTGGTGGGGACAGCGAACACCGGGGAGCTGTTTTTT.

The rearrangement joins TRBV27 to TRBJ2-7; D perhaps matches TRBD2 (7 bases). CDR3 length: 13 amino acids. Deletions cut 7 bases from V and 0 bases from J, with 10 bases between. CDR1 is MNHEY, CDR2 SMNVEV, per germline (reference sequence). The DNA for the CDR3 is TGTGCCAGCATGGGGGGGGCCTCCTACGAGCAGTACTTC. Translating gives CASMGGASYEQYF.

V and J are TRBV4-1 and TRBJ1-5; no clear D gene. Trimming removed 4 bases at V and 3 bases at J, with 13 bases between. CDR3 size: 15 residues. Germline loops: CDR1 MGHRA, CDR2 YSYEKL. The CDR3 DNA follows: TGCGCCAGCAGCCCAACTCCGGGTAACAATCAGCCCCAGCATTTT. Encoded protein: CASSPTPGNNQPQHF.

This clonotype occurred once. The chain employs TRBV7-9 and TRBJ2-5; 8 nucleotides agree with TRBD2. With V trimmed by 4 bases and J by 3 bases, 16 bases remained unmatched. This CDR3 contains 18 residues. Germline assignment: CDR1 SEHNR and CDR2 FQNEAQ (reference sequence). CDR3 region: CASSSRLPGGGSKETQYF. CDR3 DNA: TGTGCCAGCAGCTCGAGACTTCCTGGCGGGGGGTCAAAAGAGACCCAGTACTTC.

The chain has TRBV7-9 and TRBJ2-5; no reliable D call. CDR3 length equals 12 residues. Trimming stripped 2 bases from V and 4 bases from J, with 5 bases between. Germline V gives CDR1 SEHNR, CDR2 FQNEAQ (reference sequence). The CDR3 DNA reads TGTGCCAGCAGCTTATATGTAGAGACCCAGTACTTC. Translated, it gives CASSLYVETQYF.

J is TRBJ1-1 and V is TRBV6-6; D is undetermined. Germline assignment: CDR1 MNHNY and CDR2 SVGAGI (reference sequence). Trimming removed 0 bases from V and 0 bases from J, with 11 bases in between. CDR3 size: 16 residues. Here the CDR3 reads CASSYSTVGMNTEAFF. CDR3 nucleotide sequence: TGTGCCAGCAGTTACTCGACGGTCGGGATGAACACTGAAGCTTTCTTT.